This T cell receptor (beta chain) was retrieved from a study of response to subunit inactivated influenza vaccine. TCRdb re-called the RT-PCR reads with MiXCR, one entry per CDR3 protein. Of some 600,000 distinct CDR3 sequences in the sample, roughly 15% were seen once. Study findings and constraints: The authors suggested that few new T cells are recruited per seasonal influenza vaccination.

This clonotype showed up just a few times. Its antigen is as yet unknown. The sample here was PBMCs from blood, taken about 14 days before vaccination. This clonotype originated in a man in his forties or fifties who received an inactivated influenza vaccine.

The CDR3 DNA sequence: TGTGCCAGCAATCTGGGGTATGGCTACACCTTC. Protein: CASNLGYGYTF. This chain joins TRBV12-3 or TRBV12-4 and TRBJ1-2, with D unresolved. Trimming cost V 7 bases and J 5 bases, with 8 bases left between them. The CDR3 has 11 amino acids.